The rows below give T cell receptor beta chains drawn from one sample of a study of blood T cell repertoires in COVID-19. The table came from immunoSEQ multiplex PCR; TCRdb's copy has only in-frame clones and leaves some out. This table holds some 330,000 clones, about 87% found once. Sequencing input: PBMCs or T cells enriched from blood (not recorded which). These receptors originate from a man under 40 who had recovered from COVID-19. The CDR3 runs from the conserved cysteine through the conserved F or W. The order of the fields is clone size, J gene, V gene, D gene, CDR3 protein, CDR3 DNA. A D gene is named only where the DNA matches it firmly. The size field is filled for only some rows; it gives once, few, many or a size class.

NA	TRBJ2-2	TRBV5-1	TRBD1	CASGRNRGTGELFF	TGCGCCAGCGGCCGTAACAGGGGCACCGGGGAGCTGTTTTTT
NA	TRBJ2-7	TRBV6-2/TRBV6-3	TRBD2	CASSYTPGLARVYEQYF	TGTGCCAGCAGTTACACCCCGGGACTAGCTCGGGTGTACGAGCAGTACTTC
NA	TRBJ2-1	TRBV18	TRBD1	CASSSLFSGGDEQFF	TGTGCCAGCTCAAGTTTATTTTCAGGGGGCGATGAGCAGTTCTTC
once	TRBJ2-1	TRBV9	TRBD2	CASSVDGLAGGIYNEQFF	TGTGCCAGCAGCGTAGATGGCCTAGCGGGGGGGATCTACAATGAGCAGTTCTTC
NA	TRBJ1-1	TRBV6-5	NA	CASSYSPVDMNTEAFF	TGTGCCAGCAGTTACTCCCCCGTAGATATGAACACTGAAGCTTTCTTT
NA	TRBJ1-6	TRBV14	NA	CASSREGGYSPLHF	TGTGCCAGCAGCCGGGAGGGGGGGTATTCACCCCTCCACTTT
once	TRBJ2-4	TRBV19	NA	CASSIAKRENIQYF	TGTGCCAGTAGTATAGCCAAGCGGGAAAACATTCAGTACTTC
NA	TRBJ1-5	TRBV5-1	TRBD1	CASSLGQGGNQPQHF	TGCGCCAGCAGCTTGGGACAGGGTGGCAATCAGCCCCAGCATTTT
few	TRBJ1-5	TRBV27	NA	CASSRTGLSNQPQHF	TGTGCCAGCAGTCGTACAGGGCTTAGCAATCAGCCCCAGCATTTT
NA	TRBJ2-2	TRBV4-2	NA	CASSQGGSGGTGELFF	TGTGCCAGCAGCCAAGGGGGAAGCGGTGGGACCGGGGAGCTGTTTTTT
NA	TRBJ2-3	TRBV30	NA	CAWGIGGTDTQYF	TGTGCCTGGGGGATCGGGGGCACAGATACGCAGTATTTT
NA	TRBJ1-3	TRBV28	TRBD1	CASSSTGTEGNTIYF	TGTGCCAGCAGTTCTACCGGGACAGAAGGAAACACCATATATTTT
NA	TRBJ1-4	TRBV5-1	NA	CASSLGPGEKLFF	TGCGCCAGCAGCTTGGGACCGGGTGAAAAACTGTTTTTT
NA	TRBJ1-4	TRBV30	NA	CAWSVAGDNEKLFF	TGTGCCTGGAGTGTGGCAGGGGACAATGAAAAACTGTTTTTT
NA	TRBJ2-7	TRBV9	NA	CASSVATLGGIDEQYF	TGTGCCAGCAGCGTAGCTACCCTGGGGGGTATTGACGAGCAGTACTTC
NA	TRBJ1-3	TRBV28	NA	CASSFPTGSGNTIYF	TGTGCCAGCAGTTTTCCCACAGGGTCTGGAAACACCATATATTTT
NA	TRBJ2-7	TRBV28	NA	CASSSSWGQGAEYF	NA
NA	TRBJ1-2	TRBV19	NA	CASSGGTGYTF	TGTGCCAGTAGCGGAGGCACAGGCTACACCTTC
NA	TRBJ2-7	TRBV28	NA	CASSLSLADEQYF	TGTGCCAGCAGTTTAAGCCTAGCTGACGAGCAGTACTTC
NA	TRBJ1-5	TRBV5-1	NA	CASSLGQGNEPQHF	TGCGCCAGCAGCTTGGGTCAGGGAAACGAGCCCCAGCATTTT
NA	TRBJ1-2	TRBV24-1	NA	CATSDPRVGGAGGYTF	TGTGCCACCAGTGATCCACGGGTTGGAGGGGCGGGAGGCTACACCTTC
NA	TRBJ2-1	TRBV5-1	TRBD1	CASSSQGARDNEQFF	TGCGCCAGCAGCTCCCAGGGGGCGAGGGACAATGAGCAGTTCTTC
NA	TRBJ1-1	TRBV21-1	NA	CASSQKERPEGQGAAFF	TGTGCCAGCAGCCAAAAGGAGAGGCCAGAGGGACAGGGGGCTGCTTTCTTT
NA	TRBJ2-7	TRBV5-1	NA	CASSPDSTYEQYF	TGCGCCAGCAGCCCGGACAGCACCTACGAGCAGTACTTC
NA	TRBJ2-5	TRBV7-9	NA	CASSLGAGVETQYF	TGTGCCAGCAGCTTGGGGGCAGGGGTCGAGACCCAGTACTTC
NA	TRBJ2-1	TRBV18	NA	CASSPMNSPGDEQFF	TGTGCCAGCTCACCAATGAATTCCCCGGGGGATGAGCAGTTCTTC
NA	TRBJ1-2	TRBV6-5	NA	CASSYSAFSVIYGYTF	TGTGCCAGCAGTTACTCCGCATTTTCGGTTATCTATGGCTACACCTTC
NA	TRBJ1-2	TRBV27	NA	CASSFNYRARVVYGYTF	TGTGCCAGCAGTTTTAATTACCGAGCACGAGTCGTCTATGGCTACACCTTC
once	TRBJ1-2	TRBV27	TRBD1	CASSRQGAGGYTF	TGTGCCAGCAGTAGACAGGGGGCAGGTGGCTACACCTTC
NA	TRBJ1-1	TRBV5-1	NA	CASSRGREKNTEAFF	TGCGCCAGCAGCAGGGGACGGGAGAAGAACACTGAAGCTTTCTTT
NA	TRBJ2-5	TRBV6-5	TRBD1	CASNNRGAETQYF	TGTGCCAGCAATAACAGGGGGGCAGAGACCCAGTACTTC
NA	TRBJ2-7	TRBV7-2	NA	CASSTDRYSYEQYF	TGTGCCAGCAGCACAGACAGATACTCCTACGAGCAGTACTTC
NA	TRBJ2-7	TRBV5-1	NA	CASRLGRDMLGEQYF	TGCGCCAGCAGGCTTGGCCGGGACATGTTGGGCGAGCAGTACTTC
NA	TRBJ1-5	TRBV7-8	TRBD1	CASSLGDRDSQPQHF	TGTGCCAGCAGCTTAGGGGACAGGGATTCACAGCCCCAGCATTTT
NA	TRBJ1-1	TRBV7-9	NA	CASLANTEAFF	TGTGCCAGCCTAGCTAACACTGAAGCTTTCTTT
few	TRBJ2-1	TRBV19	TRBD2	CASRGVAGEAYNEQFF	TGTGCCAGTAGGGGGGTAGCGGGGGAGGCCTACAATGAGCAGTTCTTC
NA	TRBJ2-7	TRBV27	TRBD1	CATGQGYEQYF	TGTGCCACAGGACAGGGGTACGAGCAGTACTTC
NA	TRBJ1-1	TRBV24-1	TRBD1	CATRKDRGKAFF	TGTGCCACCAGGAAGGACAGGGGAAAAGCTTTCTTT
NA	TRBJ2-1	TRBV11-3	TRBD1	CASSLVGGPLNEQFF	TGTGCCAGCAGCTTAGTAGGGGGCCCTCTGAATGAGCAGTTCTTC
NA	TRBJ1-3	TRBV15	NA	CATSRDLRIERGAGNTIYF	TGTGCCACCAGCAGAGATTTACGGATAGAACGGGGGGCTGGAAACACCATATATTTT
NA	TRBJ2-5	TRBV5-1	TRBD1	CASSFRMAGGLETQYF	TGCGCCAGCAGCTTCAGGATGGCAGGGGGCCTTGAGACCCAGTACTTC
NA	TRBJ1-1	TRBV19	NA	CASSIEGGSVANEAFF	TGTGCCAGTAGTATAGAGGGGGGTTCTGTCGCTAATGAAGCTTTCTTT
NA	TRBJ1-5	TRBV4-1	TRBD1	CASSQVVGGQGNQPQHF	TGCGCCAGCAGCCAAGTAGTAGGGGGCCAGGGCAATCAGCCCCAGCATTTT
NA	TRBJ2-3	TRBV19	NA	CASSGGAPDTQYF	TGTGCCAGTAGTGGAGGGGCGCCGGATACGCAGTATTTT